These 15 T cell receptor beta chains were all obtained from the same sample, sequenced in a study of CD8+CD57+ T cells in acquired aplastic anemia. Flow cytometry had shown expanded CD8+CD57+ cells in the patients chosen for sequencing. Investigators profiled TCR beta VDJ and CDR3 from genomic DNA template. TCRdb fed the reads into MiXCR, producing one record per CDR3 protein. The sample contains roughly 170,000 distinct CDR3 sequences, almost 50% of which appear only once. Sequenced material: sorted CD4+, CD8+, or CD8+CD57+ T cells (not recorded which) from PBMCs. These receptor sequences come from a human donor with aplastic anemia.

V and J are TRBV15 and TRBJ1-1; D is uncertain. Trimming shortened V by 6 bases and J by 1 base, and 15 bases separated the two germline ends. The CDR3 is 15 amino acids. Germline CDR1 LNHNV, CDR2 YYDKDF (reference sequence). CDR3 sequence: CATSRESLTNTEAFF. The CDR3 DNA reads TGTGCCACCAGTCGAGAATCACTCACGAACACTGAAGCTTTCTTT.

The rearrangement joins TRBV10-3 to TRBJ2-7; 9 bases match TRBD1. CDR1 is ENHRY, CDR2 SYGVKD, per germline. Losses at the gene ends were 7 bases for V and 6 bases for J; bases not matched to a gene: 7. The CDR3 loop spans 13 amino acids. CDR3 amino acids: CAITKGQGGEQYF. In DNA form, the CDR3 reads TGTGCCATCACCAAGGGACAGGGTGGCGAGCAGTACTTC.

This clonotype was detected many times. V is TRBV9 and J is TRBJ2-3; D unclear. V gave up 1 base and J gave up 2 bases, with 8 bases separating them. Germline CDR1 SGDLS, CDR2 YYNGEE. The CDR3 is 14 residues long. CDR3 bases: TGTGCCAGCAGCGTAATCGCCACCACAGATACGCAGTATTTT. It codes for CASSVIATTDTQYF.

This chain connects TRBV5-6 to TRBJ1-2; D is ambiguous. Trimming stripped 7 bases from V and 3 bases from J, with 22 bases between. CDR3 size: 16 residues. Per the germline V gene, CDR1 is SGHDT and CDR2 is YYEEEE. The CDR3: CASGSQALGLYYGYTF. The CDR3 bases are TGTGCCAGCGGCTCCCAAGCCCTGGGTTTATACTATGGCTACACCTTC.

This chain joins TRBV7-8 and TRBJ2-1; TRBD1 is a possible D gene (6 bases). V shed 6 bases and J shed 6 bases, with 12 bases lying between them. Per germline, CDR1 SGHVS and CDR2 FQNEAQ. The CDR3 runs 13 residues. DNA of the CDR3: TGTGCCAGCAGTCCGGACAGTGGCAATGAGCAGTTCTTC. Its translation: CASSPDSGNEQFF.

Worth noting for this clonotype: Just one base apart from a much larger clone, this may be a read error. The J gene is TRBJ2-3, the V gene TRBV20-1, with D possibly being TRBD1 (5 bases). The end of the DNA is better explained by TRBJ1-5, so the J call may be wrong. CDR3 length: 15 amino acids. Germline values: CDR1 DFQATT, CDR2 SNEGSKA (reference sequence). The CDR3 DNA sequence: TGCAGTGCTAGGTTAGCGGGGGGGAGCACAGATACGCAGCATTTT. It codes for CSARLAGGSTDTQHF.

The chain carries TRBV10-3 and TRBJ1-5, with D unresolved. Trimming cost V 0 bases and J 4 bases, with 10 bases left between them. The CDR3 has 15 residues. The germline gives CDR1 ENHRY, CDR2 SYGVKD. Here the CDR3 reads CAISESVDRNQPQHF. CDR3 nucleotides: TGTGCCATCAGTGAGTCGGTAGACCGGAATCAGCCCCAGCATTTT.

The genes are TRBV9 and TRBJ2-5, with D unclear. V was clipped by 0 bases and J by 2 bases, with 8 bases between them. The CDR3 extends over 14 amino acids. Per the germline V gene, CDR1 is SGDLS and CDR2 is YYNGEE. DNA of the CDR3: TGTGCCAGCAGCGTAGGCAGCAATCAAGAGACCCAGTACTTC. Amino acids: CASSVGSNQETQYF.

This clonotype has a count of ten or more. The chain employs TRBV15 and TRBJ2-3, with 10 positions matching TRBD2. The CDR3 contains 14 residues. Trimming cost V 5 bases and J 6 bases; bases outside gene matches: 5. CDR1 LNHNV and CDR2 YYDKDF come from the germline V gene (reference sequence). The CDR3 spells CATSDQRGGDTQYF. The CDR3 nucleotides read TGTGCCACCAGCGACCAGCGGGGGGGCGATACGCAGTATTTT.

In its sample, this clonotype was seen a few times. A clone one base away is much larger, so this may be a read error. The chain uses TRBV24-1 and TRBJ2-3; 10 nucleotides match TRBD2. The germline V gene encodes CDR1 KGHDR and CDR2 SFDVKD. The CDR3 length is 15 residues. Trimming cost V 11 bases and J 1 base; bases outside gene matches: 8. CDR3 sequence (DNA): TGTGCCATCGGCAGCACTAGCGGGGGCACAGATACGCAGTATTTT. Its protein is CAIGSTSGGTDTQYF.

This clonotype was seen more than once but under ten times. The CDR3 DNA sequence: TGTGCCTGGAGTCACCATATTGCAGTTAGGGATGGCGGCTACACCTTC. Its translation is CAWSHHIAVRDGGYTF. V is TRBV30 and J is TRBJ1-2; D uncertain. Germline V gives CDR1 GTSNPN, CDR2 SVGIG (reference sequence). The length of the CDR3 is 16 residues. The V gene lost 2 bases and the J gene lost 8 bases, with 24 bases spanning the gap.

This clonotype was detected once. The genes are TRBV10-3 and TRBJ2-3; a weak D match, TRBD1 (6 bases). The length of the CDR3 is 15 residues. V lost 4 bases and J 3 bases, leaving 14 bases between the germline ends. From germline, CDR1 is ENHRY and CDR2 SYGVKD. In nucleotides, the CDR3 is TGTGCCATCAGTGCTCGGGACACCCGTACAGATACGCAGTATTTT. This codes for CAISARDTRTDTQYF.

This clonotype was found a few times. CDR3 DNA: TGTGCCAGCAGCCAAGGCGGGGGGAGATCCGGGGAGCTGTTTTTT. As protein: CASSQGGGRSGELFF. This chain uses TRBV3-1 with TRBJ2-2, with 8 bases aligning to TRBD2. The V gene's germline CDR1 is LGHDT and CDR2 YNNKEL (reference sequence). The CDR3 has 15 amino acids. The V and J ends lost 1 base and 6 bases, in that order; junction bases with no gene match: 4. The variable domain in full, with the rest retrieved from reference TRBV3-1 and TRBJ2-2, is DTAVSQTPKYLVTQMGNDKSIKCEQNLGHDTMYWYKQDSKKFLKIMFSYNNKELIINETVPNRFSPKSPDKAHLNLHINSLELGDSAVYFCASSQGGGRSGELFFGEGSRLTVL.

Details on this clonotype: A much larger clone lies a single base off, so this may be a read error. The CDR3 coding sequence is TGTGCCAGCCGACTCAATGGGCAGTTCTTC. Protein product: CASRLNGQFF. This chain links TRBV5-8 with TRBJ2-1, with D unclear. The CDR3 sequence is 10 residues long. Germline values: CDR1 SGHTS, CDR2 YDEGEE. The entire variable domain, with the rest obtained from reference TRBV5-8 and TRBJ2-1, is as follows: EAGVTQSPTHLIKTRGQQATLRCSPISGHTSVYWYQQALGLGLQFLLWYDEGEERNRGNFPPRFSGRQFPNYSSELNVNALELEDSALYLCASRLNGQFFGPGTRLTVL.

V usage is TRBV7-3 and J usage is TRBJ2-5; no clear D gene. The CDR3 loop spans 11 amino acids. V lost 5 bases to trimming and J lost 7 bases, with 8 bases between them. CDR1 SGHTA and CDR2 FQGTGA come from the germline V gene. The CDR3 region has the DNA TGTGCCAGCAGCCGTGAAGGGACCCAGTACTTC. Residues: CASSREGTQYF.